The next 23 T cell receptor beta chains were all read from a single sample in a study of cytotoxic CD8 clonotypes in ibrutinib-treated CLL. Generated by immunoSEQ multiplex PCR, the TCRdb table keeps only in-frame clones and is missing some. The data contain hundreds of thousands of clones, about three quarters of them seen just once; the ten biggest clones take up 15% to 17%. The source was PBMCs, collected after 24 months of ibrutinib treatment. The receptors were gathered from a human donor with chronic lymphocytic leukemia.

The J gene is TRBJ2-1, the V gene TRBV28; TRBD2 agrees at 16 bases. Germline V gene data show CDR1 as MDHEN and CDR2 as SYDVKM. The CDR3 covers 19 residues. Trimming took 6 bases from V and 5 from J; bases not matched to a gene: 13. CDR3 sequence: CASSKTGTSGRANHNEQFF. CDR3 DNA sequence: TGTGCCAGCAGCAAGACCGGGACTAGCGGGAGGGCCAATCACAATGAGCAGTTCTTC.

This clone turned up a few times. The chain links TRBV10-3 to TRBJ2-1; D gene unclear. The germline V gene has CDR1 ENHRY and CDR2 SYGVKD. CDR3 length: 11 amino acids. Trimming took 9 bases from V and 8 from J, leaving 11 bases between them. Here the CDR3 DNA reads TGTGCCATAAGAACTACGGATGAGCAGTTCTTC. Translation gives CAIRTTDEQFF.

V gene TRBV29-1 combines with J gene TRBJ1-3; D ambiguous. Germline V CDR1 and CDR2: SQVTM, ANQGSEA. V shed 6 bases and J shed 2 bases, with 11 bases lying between them. The CDR3 runs 13 residues. CDR3 nucleotide sequence: TGCAGCGTACGGATCTACGCTGGAAACACCATATATTTT. Translated, it gives CSVRIYAGNTIYF.

The count of this clone is one. The chain joins TRBV6-1 to TRBJ2-7, with 8 bases matching TRBD1. V gave up 0 bases and J gave up 1 base; unmatched junction bases: 20. In germline, CDR1 is MNHNS, CDR2 SASEGT. The CDR3 covers 21 residues. Here the CDR3 reads CASSEAAYLDRAQPNSYEQYF. The CDR3 DNA reads TGTGCCAGCAGTGAAGCGGCATACCTGGACAGGGCCCAACCAAATTCCTACGAGCAGTACTTC.

This clone has a handful of counts. The V gene is TRBV11-3, the J gene TRBJ2-2, with TRBD2 identical over 7 bases. Looked up from germline, CDR1 is SGHNT and CDR2 is YENEEA. Trimming at V came to 2 bases and at J to 2 bases, leaving 2 bases not matched to a gene. The CDR3 consists of 15 residues. CDR3 sequence (DNA): TGTGCCAGCAGCTTAAGACTAGCCAACACCGGGGAGCTGTTTTTT. This codes for CASSLRLANTGELFF.

This clone was observed a few times. J is TRBJ2-5 and V is TRBV30; 7 bases are a match to TRBD2. Germline trimming cut 3 bases from V and 3 bases from J; bases unmatched to any gene: 7. There are 14 residues in the CDR3. Germline V gene lookup returns CDR1 GTSNPN and CDR2 SVGIG (reference sequence). CDR3 loop: CAWSEGRGEETQYF. DNA for the CDR3: TGTGCCTGGAGCGAGGGACGGGGGGAAGAGACCCAGTACTTC.

In this sample, this clone turned up once. The chain links TRBV29-1 to TRBJ2-1; TRBD2 matches 9 bases. CDR3 length equals 15 residues. Germline loops: CDR1 SQVTM, CDR2 ANQGSEA. With 4 bases clipped from V and 5 bases from J, the junction kept 9 bases outside the gene matches. DNA of the CDR3: TGCAGCGTTGTTTTGGGCGGGAGGGCGAACAATGAGCAGTTCTTC. This sequence encodes CSVVLGGRANNEQFF.

The rearrangement joins TRBV27 to TRBJ1-2; 7 bases are shared with TRBD1. Germline V gene data show CDR1 as MNHEY and CDR2 as SMNVEV (reference sequence). The CDR3 length is 14 residues. V was clipped by 5 bases and J by 6 bases; unmatched bases: 9. CDR3 loop: CASSPEGGYNGYTF. CDR3 DNA sequence: TGTGCCAGCAGTCCGGAAGGGGGCTATAATGGCTACACCTTC.

V and J are TRBV5-1 and TRBJ2-7; 10 bases agree with TRBD1. J gave up 1 base and V 0 bases, and 1 base lay outside the gene matches. The CDR3 is made up of 15 amino acids. CDR1 is SGHRS and CDR2 is YFSETQ in the germline V gene. The CDR3 loop is CASSLGQGASYEQYF. Written as DNA, the CDR3 is TGCGCCAGCAGCTTGGGACAGGGGGCTTCCTACGAGCAGTACTTC.

This chain connects TRBV2 to TRBJ2-3, with 10 bases aligning to TRBD2. From germline, CDR1 is SNHLY and CDR2 FYNNEI. Losses at the gene ends were 7 bases for V and 6 bases for J; bases not matched to a gene: 13. This CDR3 is 16 amino acids long. For the CDR3, the DNA is TGTGCCAGCACTATTTCCAGCGGGAGGGCCGATGATACGCAGTATTTT. Encoded protein: CASTISSGRADDTQYF.

The chain links TRBV6-4 to TRBJ2-1, with 8 bases fitting TRBD1. This CDR3 contains 15 residues. Per germline, CDR1 MRHNA and CDR2 SNTAGT. V lost 6 bases and J lost 4; bases outside the gene matches: 8. CDR3 region: CASRGQDLGYNEQFF. The DNA for the CDR3 is TGTGCCAGCAGGGGACAGGACTTGGGATACAATGAGCAGTTCTTC.

The chain recombines TRBV28 with TRBJ2-3; TRBD1 is a possible D gene (6 bases). The V end lost 3 bases, the J end lost 3 bases, and 13 bases lay between the germline ends. The CDR3 totals 15 residues. Germline V gene lookup returns CDR1 MDHEN and CDR2 SYDVKM. The CDR3 DNA is TGTGCCAGCAGTTTGCTACAGGGTATAACAGATACGCAGTATTTT. Its translation: CASSLLQGITDTQYF.

The chain uses TRBV18 and TRBJ2-3; 12 nucleotides align to TRBD2. Trimming took 6 bases from V and 4 from J; bases not matched to a gene: 5. Germline values: CDR1 KGHSH, CDR2 LQKENI. CDR3 size: 15 residues. Here the CDR3 DNA reads TGTGCCAGCTCTGGACTAGCGGGATCTGCAGATACGCAGTATTTT. Translating it yields CASSGLAGSADTQYF.

The J gene is TRBJ1-2, the V gene TRBV30; 12 nucleotides line up with TRBD1. There are 16 residues in the CDR3. Looked up from germline, CDR1 is GTSNPN and CDR2 is SVGIG (reference sequence). J gave up 2 bases and V 0 bases, and 4 bases lay outside the gene matches. The CDR3 region is CAWSVTGTGGNYGYTF. The CDR3 DNA reads as TGTGCCTGGAGTGTCACCGGGACAGGGGGCAACTATGGCTACACCTTC.

The chain employs TRBV5-6 and TRBJ2-7; 7 bases are a match to TRBD2. V lost 4 bases to trimming and J lost 12 bases; unmatched junction nucleotides: 10. Germline CDR1 and CDR2: SGHDT and YYEEEE. CDR3 length: 12 residues. The DNA of the CDR3 is TGTGCCAGCAGCCGGGGACTATACGTTCCGTACTTC. Amino acids: CASSRGLYVPYF.

This chain connects TRBV19 to TRBJ2-2, with 9 nucleotides matching TRBD1. The J segment lost 6 bases and the V segment lost 8 bases, leaving 7 bases of the junction unmatched. The germline CDR1 and CDR2 sequences are LNHDA and SQIVND (reference sequence). The CDR3 covers 14 residues. CDR3 in DNA: TGTGCCAGTGGACAGGGGATCGGTTCCGGGGAGCTGTTTTTT. Its translation: CASGQGIGSGELFF.

The chain employs TRBV28 and TRBJ2-3; D is perhaps TRBD1 or TRBD2 (5 bases each). This CDR3 has 12 residues. Germline V lookup: CDR1 MDHEN, CDR2 SYDVKM. The V end lost 7 bases, the J end lost 5 bases, and 10 bases lay between the germline ends. CDR3: CASTGGVDTQYF. The CDR3 region has the DNA TGTGCCAGCACTGGGGGTGTAGATACGCAGTATTTT.

This clone was found a few times. V is TRBV30 and J is TRBJ1-2; D gene uncertain. Germline values: CDR1 GTSNPN, CDR2 SVGIG (reference sequence). The CDR3 runs to 15 residues. The germline V and J ends were trimmed by 0 bases and 8 bases, with 19 bases remaining between them. The CDR3 coding sequence is TGTGCCTGGAGTGTAAGGCTCAGCCATGGGAGAGGCTACACCTTC. This gives the protein CAWSVRLSHGRGYTF.

The V gene is TRBV5-1, the J gene TRBJ2-1; 10 bases fit TRBD2. V lost 4 bases to trimming and J lost 4 bases; unmatched junction nucleotides: 5. Germline lookup yields CDR1 SGHRS and CDR2 YFSETQ. The CDR3 spans 15 residues. As DNA, the CDR3 is TGCGCCAGCAGCCTAGCGGGAGACCAATACAATGAGCAGTTCTTC. Translating it yields CASSLAGDQYNEQFF.

This chain connects TRBV28 to TRBJ2-5, with 7 bases that match TRBD1. Germline lookup yields CDR1 MDHEN and CDR2 SYDVKM. The junction had 11 bases not matched to a gene; V was cut back by 6 bases and J by 4 bases. There are 15 residues in the CDR3. Here the CDR3 DNA reads TGTGCCAGCAGGAGCGGACAGGCAGCAGCAGAGACCCAGTACTTC. Its protein product is CASRSGQAAAETQYF.

This clone showed up just a few times. This chain connects TRBV29-1 to TRBJ1-2; D gene uncertain. V was clipped by 8 bases and J by 4 bases, with 11 bases between them. The germline CDR1 and CDR2 sequences are SQVTM and ANQGSEA. The CDR3 loop spans 11 amino acids. Here the CDR3 DNA reads TGCAGCACCTGGGGTGCCTATGGCTACACCTTC. Protein: CSTWGAYGYTF.

This chain's CDR3 is CASSLVTSGSYNEQFF. For the CDR3, the DNA is TGCGCCAGCAGCTTGGTGACTAGCGGGTCCTACAATGAGCAGTTCTTC. The chain couples TRBV5-1 to TRBJ2-1; 10 bases match TRBD2. The ends lost 0 bases at V and 1 base at J; junction bases unmatched: 1. Germline V gives CDR1 SGHRS, CDR2 YFSETQ. This CDR3 is built from 16 residues. The full variable domain, completed using reference TRBV5-1 and TRBJ2-1, is KAGVTQTPRYLIKTRGQQVTLSCSPISGHRSVSWYQQTPGQGLQFLFEYFSETQRNKGNFPGRFSGRQFSNSRSEMNVSTLELGDSALYLCASSLVTSGSYNEQFFGPGTRLTVL.

The chain combines TRBV19 with TRBJ2-5, with a possible D match to TRBD2 (5 bases). V lost 4 bases and J 5 bases, leaving 11 bases between the germline ends. Germline V lookup: CDR1 LNHDA, CDR2 SQIVND (reference sequence). This CDR3 contains 13 residues. The CDR3 region has the DNA TGTGCCAGTAGTAGAGCGGTCTCGGAGACCCAGTACTTC. Residues: CASSRAVSETQYF.